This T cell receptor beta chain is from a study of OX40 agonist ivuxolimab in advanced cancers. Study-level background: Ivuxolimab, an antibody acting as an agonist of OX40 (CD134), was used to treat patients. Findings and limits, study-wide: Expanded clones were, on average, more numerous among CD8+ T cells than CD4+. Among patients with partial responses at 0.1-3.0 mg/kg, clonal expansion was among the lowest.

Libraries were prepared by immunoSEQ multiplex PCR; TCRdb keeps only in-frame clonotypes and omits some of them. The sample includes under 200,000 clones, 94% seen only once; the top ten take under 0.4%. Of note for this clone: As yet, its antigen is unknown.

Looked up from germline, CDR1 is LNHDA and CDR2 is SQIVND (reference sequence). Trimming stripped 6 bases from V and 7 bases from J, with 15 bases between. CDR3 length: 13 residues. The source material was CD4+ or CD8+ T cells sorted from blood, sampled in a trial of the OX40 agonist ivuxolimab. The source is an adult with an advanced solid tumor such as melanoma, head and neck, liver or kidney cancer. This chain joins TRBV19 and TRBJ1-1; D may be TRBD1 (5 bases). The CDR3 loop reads CASSWDGEGEAFF. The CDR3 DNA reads TGTGCCAGTAGCTGGGACGGGGAGGGTGAAGCTTTCTTT.